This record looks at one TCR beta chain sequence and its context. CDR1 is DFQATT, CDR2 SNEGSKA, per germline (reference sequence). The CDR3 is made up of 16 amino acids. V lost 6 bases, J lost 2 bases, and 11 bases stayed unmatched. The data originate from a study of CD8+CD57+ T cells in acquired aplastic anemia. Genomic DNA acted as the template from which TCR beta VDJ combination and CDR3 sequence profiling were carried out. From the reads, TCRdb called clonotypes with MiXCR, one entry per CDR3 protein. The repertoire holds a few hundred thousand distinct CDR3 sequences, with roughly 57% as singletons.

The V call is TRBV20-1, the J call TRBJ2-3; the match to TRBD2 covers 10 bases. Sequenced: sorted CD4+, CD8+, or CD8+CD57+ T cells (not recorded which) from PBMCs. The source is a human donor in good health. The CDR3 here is CSAPPLLAGDTDTQYF. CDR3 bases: TGCAGTGCCCCTCCCTTGCTAGCGGGAGACACAGATACGCAGTATTTT.